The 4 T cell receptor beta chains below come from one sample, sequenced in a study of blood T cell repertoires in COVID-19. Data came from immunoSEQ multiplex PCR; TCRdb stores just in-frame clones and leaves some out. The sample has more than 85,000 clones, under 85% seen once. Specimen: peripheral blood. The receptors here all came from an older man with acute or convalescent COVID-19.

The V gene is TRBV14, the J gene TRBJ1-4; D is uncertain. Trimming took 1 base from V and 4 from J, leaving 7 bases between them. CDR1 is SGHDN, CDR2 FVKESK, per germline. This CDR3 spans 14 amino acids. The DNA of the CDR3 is TGTGCCAGCAGCCAAGCTCGGGGTAATGAAAAACTGTTTTTT. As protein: CASSQARGNEKLFF.

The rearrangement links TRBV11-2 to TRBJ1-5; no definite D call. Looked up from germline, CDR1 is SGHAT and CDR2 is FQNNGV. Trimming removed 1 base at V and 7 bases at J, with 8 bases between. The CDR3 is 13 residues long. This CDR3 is CASSLGLGQPQHF. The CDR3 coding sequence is TGTGCCAGCAGCTTAGGGCTCGGGCAGCCCCAGCATTTT.

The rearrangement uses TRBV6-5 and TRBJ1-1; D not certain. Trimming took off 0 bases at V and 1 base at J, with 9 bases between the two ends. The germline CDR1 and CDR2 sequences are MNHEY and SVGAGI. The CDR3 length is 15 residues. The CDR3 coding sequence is TGTGCCAGCAGTTACTCACGGGTGGCGAACACTGAAGCTTTCTTT. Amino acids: CASSYSRVANTEAFF.

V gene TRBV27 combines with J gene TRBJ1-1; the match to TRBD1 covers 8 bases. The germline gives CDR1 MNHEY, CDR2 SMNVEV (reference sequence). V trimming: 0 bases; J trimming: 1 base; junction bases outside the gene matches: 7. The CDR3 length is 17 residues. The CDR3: CASSLSGTGTGNTEAFF. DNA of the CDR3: TGTGCCAGCAGTTTATCGGGAACCGGGACAGGGAACACTGAAGCTTTCTTT.